Listed below are T cell receptor beta chains from one sample, sequenced in a study of early T cells in non-severe SARS-CoV-2 infection. TCRdb processed the 5' RACE reads anew with MiXCR; each CDR3 protein has one entry. The sample holds 20,000 to 25,000 distinct CDR3 sequences, about 4.4% seen once. Input material: whole blood. These receptors all stem from an adult who was a healthcare worker with PCR-confirmed SARS-CoV-2 infection or an uninfected control (not recorded which). The CDR3 runs from the conserved cysteine through the conserved F or W.

>TRBV19|TRBJ2-5
CATRGGPETQYF
>TRBV7-6|TRBJ2-3
CASSPQTADTQYF
>TRBV7-2|TRBJ2-5
CASRTLQETQYF
>TRBV4-3|TRBJ1-1
CASSQDIQTEAFF
>TRBV7-8|TRBJ2-5
CASSLMGNRPYLAQETQYF
>TRBV7-9|TRBJ2-3
CASSLVSDTQYF
>TRBV7-2|TRBJ2-1
CASSLGPRQGVLFF
>TRBV3-1|TRBJ2-1
CASSPLGNEQFF
>TRBV5-1|TRBJ2-5
CASSPGSTETQYF
>TRBV28|TRBJ2-2
CASGIAGRNTGELFF
>TRBV11-2|TRBJ2-7
CASSALSGYEQYF